This T cell receptor beta chain was observed in a study of OX40 agonist ivuxolimab in advanced cancers. As for the study in general: From about 20 to 79 years was the age range, with a mean of around 54 years, and 70% to 85% were male. Prior therapy, whether anti-PD-1, anti-PD-L1 or anti-CTLA-4, was allowed, and about 39% had some.

Study results and limitations: Averaged across samples, CD8+ T cells carried more expanded clones than CD4+ did.

On this clone itself: As yet, its antigen is unknown.

CDR1 is SGHDT and CDR2 is YYEEEE in the germline V gene. The CDR3 runs 15 residues. V shed 5 bases and J 1 base; nucleotides not matched to a gene: 7. The table came from immunoSEQ multiplex PCR; TCRdb's copy has only in-frame clones and leaves some out. The sample includes about 32,000 clones, 84% of them seen just once. V gene TRBV5-6 combines with J gene TRBJ2-3; the match to TRBD2 covers 7 bases. The material sequenced was CD4+ or CD8+ T cells sorted from blood, taken in a trial of the OX40 agonist ivuxolimab. The receptor was derived from an adult with an advanced solid tumor such as melanoma, head and neck, liver or kidney cancer. CDR3 protein: CASSRGGIGTDTQYF. Here the CDR3 DNA reads TGTGCCAGCAGTCGGGGAGGGATCGGCACAGATACGCAGTATTTT.